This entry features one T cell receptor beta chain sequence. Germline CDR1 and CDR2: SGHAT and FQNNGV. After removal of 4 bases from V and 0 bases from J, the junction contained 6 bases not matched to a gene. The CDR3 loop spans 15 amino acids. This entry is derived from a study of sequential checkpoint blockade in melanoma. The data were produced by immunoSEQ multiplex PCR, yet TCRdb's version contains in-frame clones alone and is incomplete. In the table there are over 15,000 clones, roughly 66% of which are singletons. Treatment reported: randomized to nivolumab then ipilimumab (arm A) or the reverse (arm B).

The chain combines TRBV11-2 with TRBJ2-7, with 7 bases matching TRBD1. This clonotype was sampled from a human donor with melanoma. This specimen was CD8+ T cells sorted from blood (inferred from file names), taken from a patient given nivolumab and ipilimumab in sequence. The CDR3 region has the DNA TGTGCCAGCAGCTCAACAGGGGCGGACTCCTACGAGCAGTACTTC. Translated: CASSSTGADSYEQYF. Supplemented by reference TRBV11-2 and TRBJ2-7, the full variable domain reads EAGVAQSPRYKIIEKRQSVAFWCNPISGHATLYWYQQILGQGPKLLIQFQNNGVVDDSQLPKDRFSAERLKGVDSTLKIQPAKLEDSAVYLCASSSTGADSYEQYFGPGTRLTVT.